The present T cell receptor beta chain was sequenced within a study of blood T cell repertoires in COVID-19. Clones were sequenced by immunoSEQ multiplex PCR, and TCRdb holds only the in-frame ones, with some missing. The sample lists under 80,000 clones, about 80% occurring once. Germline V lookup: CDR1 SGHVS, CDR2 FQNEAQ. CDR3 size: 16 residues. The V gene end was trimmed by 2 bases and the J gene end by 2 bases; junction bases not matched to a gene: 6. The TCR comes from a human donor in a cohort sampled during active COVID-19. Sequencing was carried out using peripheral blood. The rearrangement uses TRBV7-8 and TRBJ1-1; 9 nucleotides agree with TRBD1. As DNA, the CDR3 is TGTGCCAGCAGCTTAACCCCGACAGGGGGTAACACTGAAGCTTTCTTT. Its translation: CASSLTPTGGNTEAFF.